This T cell receptor (beta chain) was identified during a study of Ad26.COV2.S vaccination and SARS-CoV-2 variants. Regarding treatment: around 19 received Ad26.COV2.S at low or high dose, single or two shots; 5 received placebo; per-sample allocation not given. Samples analyzed were those drawn on day 63 after the first vaccine or placebo injection. Trimming cost V 4 bases and J 6 bases, with 19 bases left between them. The CDR3 has 16 amino acids. CDR1 SGDLS and CDR2 YYNGEE come from the germline V gene. Produced via immunoSEQ multiplex PCR; TCRdb's table is partial and in-frame only. This table holds hundreds of thousands of clones, around 86% found once.

Sequencing used peripheral blood, obtained in a trial of Ad26.COV2.S vaccine versus placebo. This clonotype originated in a person aged 18 to 65 who received the Ad26.COV2.S COVID-19 vaccine or a placebo. This rearrangement joins TRBV9 to TRBJ2-2; D unresolved. CDR3 sequence: CASSPQRQLSAGELFF. CDR3 bases: TGTGCCAGCAGCCCTCAGCGTCAACTAAGTGCCGGGGAGCTGTTTTTT.